The next 8 T cell receptor beta chains were all read from a single sample in a study of T cell responses to AZD1222 COVID-19 vaccine. The data were produced by immunoSEQ multiplex PCR, yet TCRdb's version contains in-frame clones alone and is incomplete. The sample has approximately 180,000 clones, 88% seen once; the top ten hold about 25%. This sample comprised peripheral blood, obtained 28 days after the second AZD1222 dose. The receptors originated from an adult who received the AZD1222 COVID-19 vaccine.

The rearrangement joins TRBV4-3 to TRBJ1-6; perhaps TRBD1 as D (5 bases). The V and J ends lost 0 bases and 7 bases respectively, with 13 bases between them. From germline, CDR1 is LGHNA and CDR2 YSLEER. The CDR3 sequence is 16 residues long. For the CDR3, the DNA is TGCGCCAGCAGCCAAGAATCCCAACAGGCCAATTCACCCCTCCACTTT. It translates to CASSQESQQANSPLHF.

The chain recombines TRBV9 with TRBJ2-1; 12 bases are shared with TRBD2. This CDR3 is built from 15 residues. Germline trimming cut 4 bases from V and 5 bases from J; bases unmatched to any gene: 4. In germline, CDR1 is SGDLS, CDR2 YYNGEE. CDR3 region: CASSPRTSGNNEQFF. CDR3 bases: TGTGCCAGCAGCCCAAGGACTAGCGGGAACAATGAGCAGTTCTTC.

V and J are TRBV28 and TRBJ2-1; 7 positions match TRBD2. V dropped 7 bases and J dropped 3; count of bases not matched to a gene: 12. CDR3 length equals 16 residues. Germline CDR1 MDHEN, CDR2 SYDVKM. CDR3 sequence: CASIPGRERVYNEQFF. For the CDR3, the DNA is TGTGCCAGCATCCCCGGGCGGGAGCGGGTCTACAATGAGCAGTTCTTC.

The chain recombines TRBV15 with TRBJ1-2, with a weak D call TRBD1 (6 bases). Looked up from germline, CDR1 is LNHNV and CDR2 is YYDKDF (reference sequence). The CDR3 has 17 amino acids. With 0 bases removed from V and 5 bases from J, the gap between germline ends came to 19 bases. The CDR3 DNA sequence: TGTGCCACCAGCAGAGATGGGGTTTGGGACAACAAATATGGCTACACCTTC. Translating gives CATSRDGVWDNKYGYTF.

The chain recombines TRBV6-4 with TRBJ2-1, with 7 positions matching TRBD2. Trimming removed 6 bases from V and 15 bases from J; junction bases left unmatched: 14. From germline, CDR1 is MRHNA and CDR2 SNTAGT. CDR3 length: 13 residues. The CDR3 DNA is TGTGCCAGCAGCCCGGGAGGCCTCCCTCGTCGGTTCTTC. Its translation is CASSPGGLPRRFF.

The chain carries TRBV7-9 and TRBJ2-1; D remains unclear. V was pared by 2 bases and J by 7 bases, with 15 bases between. Germline V gene sequence: CDR1 SEHNR, CDR2 FQNEAQ (reference sequence). The CDR3 runs to 15 residues. The CDR3 DNA reads TGTGCCAGCAGCTTAATGTCCGGGTTTGAAAATGAGCAGTTCTTC. This translates into CASSLMSGFENEQFF.

The chain has TRBV5-1 and TRBJ2-1; TRBD1 matches at 8 bases. J gave up 9 bases and V 4 bases, and 6 bases lay outside the gene matches. The length of the CDR3 is 13 residues. Looked up from germline, CDR1 is SGHRS and CDR2 is YFSETQ. The CDR3 sequence is CASSTATGGEQFF. CDR3 nucleotide sequence: TGCGCCAGCAGCACAGCCACAGGGGGTGAGCAGTTCTTC. The variable domain in full, with the rest retrieved from reference TRBV5-1 and TRBJ2-1, is KAGVTQTPRYLIKTRGQQVTLSCSPISGHRSVSWYQQTPGQGLQFLFEYFSETQRNKGNFPGRFSGRQFSNSRSEMNVSTLELGDSALYLCASSTATGGEQFFGPGTRLTVL.

The gene calls are TRBV28 and TRBJ1-2; tentatively, D is TRBD1 (6 bases). The CDR3 loop spans 14 amino acids. Germline CDR1 is MDHEN and CDR2 is SYDVKM. V was clipped by 6 bases and J by 4 bases, with 15 bases between them. The CDR3 sequence: CASSYHGQIYGYTF. CDR3 sequence (DNA): TGTGCCAGCAGCTACCACGGACAGATCTATGGCTACACCTTC.